This T cell receptor (beta chain) was recorded in a study of blood T cell repertoires in COVID-19. Study information: Material from acute and convalescent COVID-19 was sourced from the United States, Italy and Spain. Nucleic acid was either cDNA or gDNA, and it came from T cells, B-cell-depleted T cells, or PBMCs.

Original processing methods: Reference gene primer amplification yielded estimated nucleated cell counts. The protocol was immunoSEQ multiplex PCR, while the TCRdb copy is restricted to in-frame clones and leaves out a portion. The V and J calls and clone size come from that table; D and trimming were worked out from the DNA. The sample has some 130,000 clones, around nine tenths seen once. This sequence was found in a man in his fifties or sixties with COVID-19, enrolled during active disease. Sequencing was performed on peripheral blood.

The CDR3 nucleotides read TGTGCCAGCAGTTTAACAGGGGTCGGTGGGTACGAGCAGTACTTC. Its protein product is CASSLTGVGGYEQYF. The V call is TRBV27, the J call TRBJ2-7; TRBD1 matches 7 bases. The V and J ends lost 2 bases and 4 bases, in that order; junction bases with no gene match: 8. The CDR3 consists of 15 residues. Germline V gene lookup returns CDR1 MNHEY and CDR2 SMNVEV (reference sequence).